The 22 T cell receptor beta chains below come from one sample, sequenced in a study of technical replicates of blood from several donors. Clones were read by immunoSEQ multiplex PCR, and TCRdb kept only the in-frame ones, dropping some. The sample lists approximately 75,000 clones; about 97% were seen once. Material for sequencing was T cells isolated from PBMCs. These receptor sequences come from a human donor in good health.

The chain carries TRBV5-5 and TRBJ2-1; D may be TRBD2 (6 bases). Trimming took off 2 bases at V and 3 bases at J, with 9 bases between the two ends. Germline V gene lookup returns CDR1 SGHKS and CDR2 YYEKEE (reference sequence). The CDR3 is 14 residues long. CDR3 amino acids: CASSFGSLYNEQFF. CDR3 DNA sequence: TGTGCCAGCAGCTTCGGGAGTCTCTACAATGAGCAGTTCTTC.

CDR3 sequence: CASSQGGGRALETQYF. Here the CDR3 DNA reads TGCGCCAGCAGCCAAGGGGGCGGGAGGGCCTTAGAGACCCAGTACTTC. J is TRBJ2-5 and V is TRBV4-1, with 9 bases fitting TRBD2. V lost 1 base, J lost 4 bases, and 7 bases stayed unmatched. Germline loops: CDR1 MGHRA, CDR2 YSYEKL. There are 16 residues in the CDR3.

This clone was observed a handful of times. J is TRBJ2-4 and V is TRBV30; D gene ambiguous. Trimming shortened V by 4 bases and J by 4 bases, and 11 bases separated the two germline ends. The CDR3 covers 13 residues. Germline CDR1 is GTSNPN and CDR2 is SVGIG (reference sequence). Here the CDR3 DNA reads TGTGCCTGGACGGGTCTGGTTAAAAACATTCAGTACTTC. It is translated as CAWTGLVKNIQYF. The whole variable domain, filled in from reference TRBV30 and TRBJ2-4, reads SQTIHQWPATLVQPVGSPLSLECTVEGTSNPNLYWYRQAAGRGLQLLFYSVGIGQISSEVPQNLSASRPQDRQFILSSKKLLLSDSGFYLCAWTGLVKNIQYFGAGTRLSVL.

V usage is TRBV2 and J usage is TRBJ2-1; TRBD1 agrees at 8 bases. Trimming cost V 8 bases and J 7 bases; bases outside gene matches: 13. Germline CDR1 reads SNHLY; CDR2 reads FYNNEI. The CDR3 has 15 residues. Written as DNA, the CDR3 is TGTGCCAGCGGTAGGGAGACAGGGGCCGTAAATGAGCAGTTCTTC. Translating gives CASGRETGAVNEQFF. The entire variable domain, with the rest obtained from reference TRBV2 and TRBJ2-1, is as follows: EPEVTQTPSHQVTQMGQEVILRCVPISNHLYFYWYRQILGQKVEFLVSFYNNEISEKSEIFDDQFSVERPDGSNFTLKIRSTKLEDSAMYFCASGRETGAVNEQFFGPGTRLTVL.

The chain links TRBV21-1 to TRBJ1-5; no DNA check was done on the table's D call, TRBD1. TRBV21-1 is termed a pseudogene. This CDR3 has 16 residues. DNA for the CDR3: TGTGCCAGCAGCAAAGCTTGGGACAGGAAGACTCAGCCCCAGCATTTT. Translated, it gives CASSKAWDRKTQPQHF.

The gene calls are TRBV5-4 and TRBJ1-1; D is undetermined. V was clipped by 0 bases and J by 1 base, with 10 bases between them. The germline V gene encodes CDR1 SGHNT and CDR2 YYREEE (reference sequence). The CDR3 runs 15 residues. For the CDR3, the DNA is TGTGCCAGCAGCTTGGTGACGGGAGGGAACACTGAAGCTTTCTTT. Encoded protein: CASSLVTGGNTEAFF. Drawing the rest from reference TRBV5-4 and TRBJ1-1, the complete variable domain is ETGVTQSPTHLIKTRGQQVTLRCSSQSGHNTVSWYQQALGQGPQFIFQYYREEENGRGNFPPRFSGLQFPNYSSELNVNALELDDSALYLCASSLVTGGNTEAFFGQGTRLTVV.

This clone was observed once. The J gene is TRBJ1-2, the V gene TRBV7-2; a possible D gene is TRBD1 (6 bases). V shed 5 bases and J shed 1 base, with 8 bases lying between them. The CDR3 loop spans 13 amino acids. Germline CDR1 SGHTA, CDR2 FQGNSA. CDR3 nucleotide sequence: TGTGCCAGCAGCGAGGACAGTAACTATGGCTACACCTTC. This sequence encodes CASSEDSNYGYTF.

The V gene is TRBV7-9, the J gene TRBJ1-5; 10 bases align to TRBD1. The length of the CDR3 is 16 residues. V shed 5 bases, J shed 4 bases, and the junction held 8 bases outside the gene matches. Per germline, CDR1 SEHNR and CDR2 FQNEAQ (reference sequence). The CDR3 is CASSPKTGGVNQPQHF. DNA for the CDR3: TGTGCCAGCAGCCCAAAGACAGGGGGCGTTAATCAGCCCCAGCATTTT.

A single count supports this clone. The V and J genes are TRBV4-3 and TRBJ2-1, with 7 bases fitting TRBD2. After removal of 1 base from V and 2 bases from J, the junction contained 2 bases not matched to a gene. Germline CDR1 is LGHNA and CDR2 is YSLEER. The CDR3 is made up of 15 amino acids. The CDR3 nucleotides read TGCGCCAGCAGCCAAGGGCGGGGGACCTACAATGAGCAGTTCTTC. Encoded protein: CASSQGRGTYNEQFF.

The chain links TRBV19 to TRBJ1-1; no clear D. The V gene lost 4 bases and the J gene lost 0 bases, with 15 bases spanning the gap. Germline V lookup: CDR1 LNHDA, CDR2 SQIVND (reference sequence). The CDR3 is 16 residues long. The DNA for the CDR3 is TGTGCCAGTAGTAGTCCCTTGAGGGTTGTGAACACTGAAGCTTTCTTT. Its protein is CASSSPLRVVNTEAFF.

This sequence joins TRBV4-3 and TRBJ2-3, with D hard to call. The CDR3 has 14 residues. Germline values: CDR1 LGHNA, CDR2 YSLEER. V dropped 0 bases and J dropped 3 bases, with 7 bases sitting between them. As DNA, the CDR3 is TGCGCCAGCAGCCAAGATATCGGGACAGATACGCAGTATTTT. It specifies CASSQDIGTDTQYF.

The chain links TRBV27 to TRBJ1-5, with 10 bases fitting TRBD1. This CDR3 spans 16 amino acids. V trimming: 4 bases; J trimming: 6 bases; junction bases outside the gene matches: 9. CDR1 MNHEY and CDR2 SMNVEV come from the germline V gene (reference sequence). The CDR3 bases are TGTGCCAGCAGTTCCCTGGACAGGGGGATCACTCAGCCCCAGCATTTT. It is translated as CASSSLDRGITQPQHF.

V usage is TRBV5-1 and J usage is TRBJ2-5; a weak D match, TRBD2 (6 bases). The CDR3 loop spans 13 amino acids. V shed 1 base and J shed 4 bases, with 8 bases lying between them. Germline V gives CDR1 SGHRS, CDR2 YFSETQ. In DNA form, the CDR3 reads TGCGCCAGCAGCTTGTACGGGAGAGAGACCCAGTACTTC. Translating it yields CASSLYGRETQYF.

The CDR3 sequence is CSGGGDGTGELFF. The CDR3 DNA sequence: TGCAGCGGCGGAGGGGATGGGACCGGGGAGCTGTTTTTT. This chain connects TRBV29-1 to TRBJ2-2; weak D call: TRBD2 (6 bases). CDR1 is SQVTM and CDR2 is ANQGSEA in the germline V gene. This CDR3 is 13 amino acids long. The V end was cut by 7 bases, the J end by 5 bases, with 14 bases between.

The chain couples TRBV2 to TRBJ2-1; a weak D match, TRBD1 (6 bases). This CDR3 has 15 residues. Germline V lookup: CDR1 SNHLY, CDR2 FYNNEI. V dropped 6 bases and J dropped 3 bases, with 15 bases sitting between them. The CDR3 spells CASRDHPGVYNEQFF. CDR3 in DNA: TGTGCCAGCAGAGACCATCCAGGGGTCTACAATGAGCAGTTCTTC.

This clone has just one count. The V and J genes are TRBV5-6 and TRBJ2-5, with TRBD1 matching 10 bases. The CDR3 has 11 amino acids. The junction had 5 bases not matched to a gene; V was cut back by 6 bases and J by 12 bases. Germline V gene data show CDR1 as SGHDT and CDR2 as YYEEEE. The CDR3 DNA sequence: TGTGCCAGCACCGACAGGGGGCGCGAGTACTTC. It yields the protein CASTDRGREYF.

This chain links TRBV5-1 with TRBJ2-7; 11 bases align to TRBD2. This CDR3 is 15 amino acids long. Germline lookup yields CDR1 SGHRS and CDR2 YFSETQ. V was clipped by 4 bases and J by 7 bases; unmatched bases: 10. The CDR3 DNA sequence: TGCGCCAGCAGCCCTACTAGCGGGAGTTCTGGAGAGCAGTACTTC. Translation gives CASSPTSGSSGEQYF.

V and J are TRBV27 and TRBJ1-1; D may be TRBD1 (5 bases). Trimming cost V 8 bases and J 7 bases, with 17 bases left between them. Germline assignment: CDR1 MNHEY and CDR2 SMNVEV (reference sequence). The CDR3 covers 13 residues. CDR3 sequence reads: CASGQGRGIEAFF. The CDR3 DNA follows: TGTGCCAGCGGGCAAGGGAGGGGAATTGAAGCTTTCTTT.

The V gene is TRBV5-1, the J gene TRBJ2-7; 7 bases map to TRBD1. CDR1 SGHRS and CDR2 YFSETQ come from the germline V gene. The J segment lost 4 bases and the V segment lost 4 bases, leaving 8 bases of the junction unmatched. The CDR3 is made up of 14 amino acids. CDR3 residues: CASSPDRDSYEQYF. CDR3 coding DNA: TGCGCCAGCAGCCCAGACAGGGATTCATACGAGCAGTACTTC.

The chain links TRBV6-5 to TRBJ2-1, with 9 bases matching TRBD2. This CDR3 has 14 residues. V was clipped by 6 bases and J by 4 bases; unmatched bases: 4. Germline CDR1 and CDR2: MNHEY and SVGAGI. CDR3: CASRAGGEYNEQFF. The CDR3 region has the DNA TGTGCCAGCAGGGCGGGGGGGGAATACAATGAGCAGTTCTTC.

V usage is TRBV5-6 and J usage is TRBJ2-6, with D perhaps matching TRBD1 (5 bases). The CDR3 length is 15 residues. Trimming took off 2 bases at V and 0 bases at J, with 6 bases between the two ends. CDR1 is SGHDT and CDR2 is YYEEEE in the germline V gene. CDR3 DNA: TGTGCCAGCAGCTTCAGGGTCTCTGGGGCCAACGTCCTGACTTTC. Translating gives CASSFRVSGANVLTF. The whole variable domain, filled in from reference TRBV5-6 and TRBJ2-6, reads DAGVTQSPTHLIKTRGQQVTLRCSPKSGHDTVSWYQQALGQGPQFIFQYYEEEERQRGNFPDRFSGHQFPNYSSELNVNALLLGDSALYLCASSFRVSGANVLTFGAGSRLTVL.

This clone was detected only once. This chain joins TRBV10-1 and TRBJ2-3; 15 bases line up with TRBD2. CDR1 and CDR2 from the germline V gene are WNHNN and SYGVQD (reference sequence). V lost 6 bases and J lost 4; bases outside the gene matches: 2. The CDR3 is 15 residues long. The CDR3 loop reads CASSGLAGGADTQYF. In DNA form, the CDR3 reads TGCGCCAGCAGCGGACTAGCGGGAGGGGCAGATACGCAGTATTTT.